A selection of T cell receptor beta chains follows, all from one sample in a study of graft-versus-host responses after intestinal transplantation. TCRdb's table, derived via immunoSEQ multiplex PCR, lists solely in-frame clones and lacks some. The repertoire holds over 60,000 clones, with approximately 92% as singletons. Sequencing used bone marrow, obtained nearly 750 days after intestinal transplantation. The source is a human patient who received an intestinal transplant, so some T cells may come from the graft donor. Each CDR3 is given with its conserved first and last residue. Fields, in order: clone size, CDR3 length, D gene, J gene, V gene, CDR3 DNA, CDR3 protein. The D gene is left open where the match is weak. Part of the rows lack a size; the others show once, few, many or a class for expanded clones.

size: .; length: 15; D: TRBD1; J: TRBJ2-6; V: TRBV5-1; DNA: TGCGCCAGCAGCTTTACAGGGGCTGGGGCCAACGTCCTGACTTTC; CDR3: CASSFTGAGANVLTF
size: .; length: 13; D: .; J: TRBJ2-3; V: TRBV7-6; DNA: TGTGCCAGCAGCTTGACCGGGGCCGATACGCAGTATTTT; CDR3: CASSLTGADTQYF
size: .; length: 12; D: .; J: TRBJ1-3; V: TRBV10-3; DNA: TGTGCCATCACGAGTGGTGGAAACACCATATATTTT; CDR3: CAITSGGNTIYF
size: .; length: 16; D: TRBD2; J: TRBJ2-7; V: TRBV7-9; DNA: TGTGCCAGCAGCTCCAAGACTAGCGGACTTCCCTACGAGCAGTACTTC; CDR3: CASSSKTSGLPYEQYF
size: .; length: 14; D: .; J: TRBJ1-2; V: TRBV19; DNA: TGTGCCAGCACTCTTGGGGGCTTTAGTAGAGGCTACACCTTC; CDR3: CASTLGGFSRGYTF
size: .; length: 15; D: TRBD2; J: TRBJ2-5; V: TRBV5-1; DNA: TGCGCCAGCAGTCGGGCGGGAGGGCCGGGGGAGACCCAGTACTTC; CDR3: CASSRAGGPGETQYF
size: .; length: 14; D: .; J: TRBJ2-3; V: TRBV9; DNA: TGTGCCAGCAGCAGTAGAGGGGACACAGATACGCAGTATTTT; CDR3: CASSSRGDTDTQYF
size: .; length: 15; D: TRBD1; J: TRBJ1-2; V: TRBV5-1; DNA: TGCGCCAGCAGCTTGGAGGGGACAGGGCCCTATGGCTACACCTTC; CDR3: CASSLEGTGPYGYTF
size: .; length: 14; D: .; J: TRBJ1-1; V: TRBV4-2; DNA: TGTGCCAGCAGCCTGCCCAATCAGGACACTGAAGCTTTCTTT; CDR3: CASSLPNQDTEAFF
size: once; length: 16; D: .; J: TRBJ2-2; V: TRBV9; DNA: TGTGCCAGCACCCCACCGGGCGGACCGAACACCGGGGAGCTGTTTTTT; CDR3: CASTPPGGPNTGELFF
size: .; length: 11; D: .; J: TRBJ2-1; V: TRBV11-2; DNA: TGTGCCAGCAGCTTAGAAGGGGGGCAGTTCTTC; CDR3: CASSLEGGQFF
size: .; length: 13; D: .; J: TRBJ2-1; V: TRBV7-9; DNA: TGTGCCAGCAGCTTAACTGAAACGGCCGAGCAGTTCTTC; CDR3: CASSLTETAEQFF
size: .; length: 13; D: .; J: TRBJ2-7; V: TRBV5-4; DNA: TGTGCCAGCAGTTTGAGGGACGGCTACGAGCAGTACTTC; CDR3: CASSLRDGYEQYF
size: .; length: 17; D: TRBD1; J: TRBJ2-4; V: TRBV7-9; DNA: TGTGCCAGCAGCCCATTAAGAGGGGGCCTCGCCAAAAACATTCAGTACTTC; CDR3: CASSPLRGGLAKNIQYF
size: once; length: 15; D: TRBD2; J: TRBJ2-5; V: TRBV6-6; DNA: TGTGCCAGCAGTTACTCTAGCGGGGGTGGAGAGACCCAGTACTTC; CDR3: CASSYSSGGGETQYF
size: .; length: 12; D: .; J: TRBJ2-7; V: TRBV6-1; DNA: TGTGCCAGCAGTGGATCTCCCTACGAGCAGTACTTC; CDR3: CASSGSPYEQYF
size: .; length: 16; D: TRBD2; J: TRBJ2-2; V: TRBV9; DNA: TGTGCCAGCAGCGTAGACGGGACTAGCCCCACCGGGGAGCTGTTTTTT; CDR3: CASSVDGTSPTGELFF
size: .; length: 12; D: .; J: TRBJ2-5; V: TRBV5-1; DNA: TGCGCCAGCAGCGGGGACCCCGGAAGCCAGTACTTC; CDR3: CASSGDPGSQYF
size: once; length: 15; D: TRBD1; J: TRBJ2-2; V: TRBV6-5; DNA: TGTGCCAGCAGCCCCGGACAGGGGAACACCGGGGAGCTGTTTTTT; CDR3: CASSPGQGNTGELFF
size: .; length: 14; D: TRBD2; J: TRBJ2-3; V: TRBV7-7; DNA: TGTGCCAGCAGCCCCACAGCGGGGGGAGATACGCAGTATTTT; CDR3: CASSPTAGGDTQYF
size: .; length: 13; D: .; J: TRBJ1-5; V: TRBV27; DNA: TGTGCCAGTGGGACACTGAGCAATCAGCCCCAGCATTTT; CDR3: CASGTLSNQPQHF
size: .; length: 12; D: .; J: TRBJ2-3; V: TRBV15; DNA: TGTGCCACCAGCATTGACCTCGGGGCGCAGTATTTT; CDR3: CATSIDLGAQYF
size: .; length: 16; D: .; J: TRBJ2-7; V: TRBV5-6; DNA: TGTGCCAGCAGCTTGGGATTTGACGTAATTGGCCACGAGCAGTACTTC; CDR3: CASSLGFDVIGHEQYF
size: few; length: 12; D: .; J: TRBJ1-6; V: TRBV30; DNA: TGTGCCGTGCAAGACACCAATTCACCCCTCCACTTT; CDR3: CAVQDTNSPLHF
size: .; length: 13; D: .; J: TRBJ1-1; V: TRBV4-1; DNA: TGCGCCAGCAGCCAAGAGGGCCGCACTGAAGCTTTCTTT; CDR3: CASSQEGRTEAFF
size: .; length: 15; D: .; J: TRBJ1-1; V: TRBV6-5; DNA: TGTGCCAGCAATCTCTACCCAGGATTGTTGACTGAAGCTTTCTTT; CDR3: CASNLYPGLLTEAFF
size: .; length: 16; D: TRBD2; J: TRBJ2-5; V: TRBV2; DNA: TGTGCCAGCAGAGATAGACTAGCGGGGACCCAAGAGACCCAGTACTTC; CDR3: CASRDRLAGTQETQYF
size: .; length: 13; D: .; J: TRBJ1-2; V: TRBV10-2; DNA: TGCGCCAGCAGTGACAGGAAAGGTCGAGGCTACACCTTC; CDR3: CASSDRKGRGYTF
size: .; length: 18; D: TRBD2; J: TRBJ2-3; V: TRBV7-9; DNA: TGTGCCAGCAGCGTCGGACTAGCGGGGGGGCGGGTCACAGATACGCAGTATTTT; CDR3: CASSVGLAGGRVTDTQYF
size: .; length: 14; D: .; J: TRBJ1-5; V: TRBV7-9; DNA: TGTGCCAGCAGCTTTGATATGAGCAATCAGCCCCAGCATTTT; CDR3: CASSFDMSNQPQHF
size: .; length: 14; D: TRBD2; J: TRBJ2-7; V: TRBV4-1; DNA: TGCGCCAGCGCTCCCGGGACTAGCTTCCGTGAGCAGTACTTC; CDR3: CASAPGTSFREQYF
size: .; length: 15; D: .; J: TRBJ1-5; V: TRBV5-5; DNA: TGTGCCAGCAGAGTTGGGGCAGGGGGCAATCAGCCCCAGCATTTT; CDR3: CASRVGAGGNQPQHF
size: .; length: 14; D: .; J: TRBJ1-2; V: TRBV10-3; DNA: TGTGCCATCTCCCTTACGGGGGAAGGCTATGGCTACACCTTC; CDR3: CAISLTGEGYGYTF
size: .; length: 13; D: .; J: TRBJ1-2; V: TRBV5-6; DNA: TGTGCCAGCAGCTCGGGCCAGCATGTGGGCTACACCTTC; CDR3: CASSSGQHVGYTF
size: .; length: 12; D: .; J: TRBJ1-6; V: TRBV6-5; DNA: TGTGCCAGCAGTTACACGAATTCACCCCTCCACTTT; CDR3: CASSYTNSPLHF
size: .; length: 14; D: TRBD1; J: TRBJ1-5; V: TRBV6-1; DNA: TGTGCCAGCAGTGAACAGGGGGGGAATCAGCCCCAGCATTTT; CDR3: CASSEQGGNQPQHF
size: .; length: 15; D: TRBD2; J: TRBJ2-1; V: TRBV5-3; DNA: TGTGCCACCCATAGCGGGAGGGCCGGTTACAATGAGCAGTTCTTC; CDR3: CATHSGRAGYNEQFF
size: .; length: 16; D: .; J: TRBJ2-5; V: TRBV4-1; DNA: TGCGCCAGCAGCCCTCCTCTGGGTCCTGTGGGAGAGACCCAGTACTTC; CDR3: CASSPPLGPVGETQYF
size: .; length: 21; D: TRBD2; J: TRBJ2-4; V: TRBV9; DNA: TGTGCCAGCAGCCCCATGGCCCCGGGTGTAAGCGGGGCCTTAGCCAAAAACATTCAGTACTTC; CDR3: CASSPMAPGVSGALAKNIQYF
size: .; length: 14; D: TRBD2; J: TRBJ2-7; V: TRBV11-2; DNA: TGTGCCAGCAGCGCGGGGGGCCATACCTACGAGCAGTACTTC; CDR3: CASSAGGHTYEQYF
size: .; length: 17; D: .; J: TRBJ2-2; V: TRBV21-1; DNA: TGTGCCAGCAGCAAGCGTGCCCCTCAGACTTACACCGGGGAGCTGTTTTTT; CDR3: CASSKRAPQTYTGELFF
size: .; length: 14; D: .; J: TRBJ2-7; V: TRBV27; DNA: TGTGCCAGCAGTCAAACCGGGACTGACTACGAGCAGTACTTC; CDR3: CASSQTGTDYEQYF
size: .; length: 13; D: .; J: TRBJ2-7; V: TRBV6-5; DNA: TGTGCCAGCAGTTACGGTCCCGACTACGAGCAGTACTTC; CDR3: CASSYGPDYEQYF
size: .; length: 18; D: .; J: TRBJ2-1; V: TRBV7-2; DNA: TGTGCCAGCAGTTTAATCAGAGGCGCGGGGAGCTCCTACAATGAGCAGTTCTTC; CDR3: CASSLIRGAGSSYNEQFF
size: .; length: 13; D: .; J: TRBJ1-1; V: TRBV7-9; DNA: TGTGCCAGCAGCCTACAGTGGGGAGCAGAAGCTTTCTTT; CDR3: CASSLQWGAEAFF
size: .; length: 13; D: .; J: TRBJ2-7; V: TRBV10-2; DNA: TGCGCCAGCAGTGAAGGACAGACCTACGAGCAGTACTTC; CDR3: CASSEGQTYEQYF
size: .; length: 15; D: .; J: TRBJ2-1; V: TRBV4-1; DNA: TGCGCCAGCAGCCCTTCGGGAGCGACTGGCGATGAGCAGTTCTTC; CDR3: CASSPSGATGDEQFF
size: once; length: 16; D: .; J: TRBJ2-1; V: TRBV19; DNA: TGTGCCAGTAGATGGAATGTGGACCGGACCTACAATGAGCAGTTCTTC; CDR3: CASRWNVDRTYNEQFF
size: .; length: 17; D: .; J: TRBJ2-1; V: TRBV27; DNA: TGTGCCAGCAGTTTAATCACGTCACAGTTGTTTGGAGATGAGCAGTTCTTC; CDR3: CASSLITSQLFGDEQFF
size: .; length: 15; D: .; J: TRBJ2-3; V: TRBV6-4; DNA: TGTGCCAGCAGTGTATCGGTGGGAGCGGGAGATACGCAGTATTTT; CDR3: CASSVSVGAGDTQYF
size: .; length: 14; D: .; J: TRBJ2-2; V: TRBV6-5; DNA: TGTGCCAGCAGTTACTCGTGGGGGGCCGGGGAGCTGTTTTTT; CDR3: CASSYSWGAGELFF
size: .; length: 15; D: .; J: TRBJ1-5; V: TRBV2; DNA: TGTGCCAGCAGTTCAAACCTCCCGGGGGTTCAGCCCCAGCATTTT; CDR3: CASSSNLPGVQPQHF
size: .; length: 14; D: TRBD2; J: TRBJ2-1; V: TRBV6-5; DNA: TGTGCCAGCAGTTACTCCCTAGCGGACAATGAGCAGTTCTTC; CDR3: CASSYSLADNEQFF
size: .; length: 11; D: .; J: TRBJ2-5; V: TRBV5-1; DNA: TGCGCCAGCAGCTTGATGGAGACCCAGTACTTC; CDR3: CASSLMETQYF
size: .; length: 13; D: .; J: TRBJ1-1; V: TRBV6-5; DNA: TGTGCCAGCAGTTACCAGGGGACCACTGAAGCTTTCTTT; CDR3: CASSYQGTTEAFF
size: .; length: 22; D: .; J: TRBJ1-1; V: TRBV7-3; DNA: TGTGCCAGCAGCCTCTCCGCCCTCTTATGGGGGGCTAGGTCCCATCCGAACACTGAAGCTTTCTTT; CDR3: CASSLSALLWGARSHPNTEAFF
size: .; length: 14; D: .; J: TRBJ2-3; V: TRBV2; DNA: TGTGCCGGAGGACGGGCCCTCTTAGCCGATACGCAGTATTTT; CDR3: CAGGRALLADTQYF
size: .; length: 16; D: TRBD1; J: TRBJ2-5; V: TRBV7-7; DNA: TGTGCCAGCAGCTCGCCGGGACAGGGGGCTTTCGAGACCCAGTACTTC; CDR3: CASSSPGQGAFETQYF